The rows below give T cell receptor beta chains drawn from one sample of a study of response to subunit inactivated influenza vaccine. Each CDR3 protein is one row after TCRdb ran MiXCR on the RT-PCR reads. The table has about 540,000 distinct CDR3 sequences, roughly 25% seen once. The sample was also reused in another study, on T cells expressing NK-cell markers.

The sample here was CD4+ T cells sorted from PBMCs, taken 11 to 12 days after vaccination. Source of these receptors: a man between 45 and 60 years old who received an inactivated influenza vaccine. CDR3s include the opening cysteine and the closing phenylalanine or tryptophan.

V gene	CDR3 protein
TRBV7-2	CASSLVSGDSPLHF
TRBV3-1	CASSQFRDRGITDTQYF
TRBV29-1	CSVRGTSGSTNEQFF
TRBV29-1	CSVVMNTGELFF
TRBV20-1	CSARTGNSNQPQHF
TRBV6-1	CASTDRRGPSNQPQHF
TRBV19	CASSKTQRPYNEQFF
TRBV9	CASSVARAGLTGELFF
TRBV7-2	CASSLASEHNEQFF
TRBV7-2	CASSLDDRKQYF
TRBV10-3	CAISSGTGGKDNSPLHF
TRBV15	CATSKRQGSYNEQFF
TRBV29-1	CSVDLAGGNYGYTF
TRBV28	CASSVDGAYEQYF
TRBV9	CASTGGVVNTEAFF
TRBV12-3/TRBV12-4	CASSLYRESEQYF
TRBV27	CASSLSNSPVNYGYTF
TRBV10-3	CAIRRQEANYGYTF
TRBV27	CASSFQKNSYEQYF
TRBV20-1	CSAPESGGETQYF
TRBV5-1	CASSKDRGWSPLHF
TRBV9	CASSVDAGFGVNEQFF
TRBV6-2/TRBV6-3	CASSYWIFDTQYF
TRBV3-1	CASSPTSGATDTQYF
TRBV24-1	CATSDPMNTEAFF
TRBV2	CASRINPGGYAF
TRBV5-4	CASSLREGGELFF
TRBV2	CASRAGSQPQHF
TRBV6-1	CASSTGHSNTEAFF
TRBV7-3	CASSLDRMNTGELFF
TRBV7-8	CASSPRLPGQNTGELFF
TRBV20-1	CSARVLPNYGYTF
TRBV5-1	CASSGSDGARGTQYF
TRBV3-1	CASSQVLDFSPRELFF
TRBV6-1	CASSRRGGDNEQFF
TRBV6-1	CASRAGTGNTEAFF
TRBV6-5	CASSYSPGGATEAFF
TRBV7-6	CASSSTGQGSYNEQFF
TRBV6-5	CASSYDTSGGVNIQYF
TRBV20-1	CSARWGGGYEQYF
TRBV7-3	CASSPTSGRTETQYF
TRBV6-5	CASSYSTGANVLTF
TRBV20-1	CSAHELAGPRVEQFF
TRBV12-3/TRBV12-4	CASSLSSGEGYNEQFF
TRBV20-1	CSATSGTSGNQETQYF
TRBV4-2	CASNQRASEGELFF
TRBV6-2/TRBV6-3	CASSQTTNLYEQYF
TRBV11-2	CASSNRDRVSEQYF
TRBV7-6	CASSPRGQGPYNEQFF
TRBV5-1	CASSGQTDTQYF
TRBV19	CASSSEGRRTEAFF
TRBV12-3/TRBV12-4	CASKDSGANVLTF
TRBV11-3	CASSLGVSGHSTDTQYF
TRBV6-2/TRBV6-3	CASSQHRGPPLHF
TRBV20-1	CSASRQGDRSPLHF
TRBV6-1	CASRERGAGENYGYTF
TRBV11-2	CASTERRGGTGELFF
TRBV5-6	CASTPAGLGPYEQYF
TRBV19	CASSIPGRGTYEQYF
TRBV27	CASSFTSGSGHEQYF